Following are 8 T cell receptor beta chains from one sample sequenced in a study of blood T cell repertoires in COVID-19. Repertoires were generated with immunoSEQ multiplex PCR, while TCRdb's copy carries only in-frame clones and drops some. The sample yields 65,000 to 75,000 clones, approximately 80% seen once. Material: peripheral blood. The receptors derive from a human donor in a cohort sampled during active COVID-19.

This clone was seen more than once but under ten times. This chain joins TRBV18 and TRBJ2-5; possibly TRBD1 for D (6 bases). Per the germline V gene, CDR1 is KGHSH and CDR2 is LQKENI. The CDR3 is 14 amino acids. The germline V and J ends were trimmed by 2 bases and 7 bases, with 14 bases remaining between them. The CDR3: CASSPGQSSRTQYF. The CDR3 region has the DNA TGTGCCAGCTCACCAGGACAGAGCTCTCGGACCCAGTACTTC.

V usage is TRBV20-1 and J usage is TRBJ2-7, with 13 bases aligning to TRBD2. The V gene end was trimmed by 3 bases and the J gene end by 5 bases; junction bases not matched to a gene: 4. This CDR3 is built from 14 residues. Germline V lookup: CDR1 DFQATT, CDR2 SNEGSKA (reference sequence). CDR3 nucleotide sequence: TGCAGTGCTAGTCGACTAGCGGGAGGCGACGAGCAGTACTTC. Its protein product is CSASRLAGGDEQYF.

This clone was seen only once. This sequence joins TRBV7-2 and TRBJ2-1; the D is unclear. V was trimmed by 4 bases and J by 5 bases, leaving 9 bases between them. Looked up from germline, CDR1 is SGHTA and CDR2 is FQGNSA. The CDR3 length is 13 residues. The CDR3 nucleotides are TGTGCCAGCAGCTCCAGACAAGACAATGAGCAGTTCTTC. It specifies CASSSRQDNEQFF.

The chain recombines TRBV7-9 with TRBJ2-3, with 10 bases lining up with TRBD2. CDR1 is SEHNR, CDR2 FQNEAQ, per germline (reference sequence). J gave up 7 bases and V 6 bases, and 10 bases lay outside the gene matches. The CDR3 totals 15 residues. Here the CDR3 DNA reads TGTGCCAGCAGGTACCTAGCGGGAGATAAGAATACGCAGTATTTT. Its protein is CASRYLAGDKNTQYF.

The chain employs TRBV19 and TRBJ2-1, with 9 bases fitting TRBD2. This CDR3 is built from 18 residues. Trimming at V came to 5 bases and at J to 6 bases, leaving 17 bases not matched to a gene. Germline CDR1 and CDR2: LNHDA and SQIVND (reference sequence). CDR3 coding DNA: TGTGCCAGTAGTCCCCCCCGGGCTGGACTAGCGCGTGGCAATGAGCAGTTCTTC. Translating it yields CASSPPRAGLARGNEQFF.

The chain combines TRBV4-3 with TRBJ2-7; D is possibly TRBD1 (6 bases). Per germline, CDR1 LGHNA and CDR2 YSLEER. The CDR3 totals 15 residues. The germline V and J ends were trimmed by 0 bases and 3 bases, with 12 bases remaining between them. The CDR3 nucleotides are TGCGCCAGCAGCCAAGATCGAGGGGGAGTCTACGAGCAGTACTTC. This encodes CASSQDRGGVYEQYF.

The rearrangement joins TRBV14 to TRBJ1-2; D might be TRBD1 (5 bases). V was pared by 10 bases and J by 8 bases, with 14 bases between. Germline V gene lookup returns CDR1 SGHDN and CDR2 FVKESK. There are 11 residues in the CDR3. CDR3 DNA sequence: TGTGCCAAGAGGACAAACGGAGGCTACACCTTC. Translating it yields CAKRTNGGYTF.

The chain joins TRBV6-6 to TRBJ1-2; 9 positions match TRBD1. The CDR3 has 14 amino acids. Germline-derived CDR1 and CDR2 are MNHNY and SVGAGI (reference sequence). Trimming removed 6 bases from V and 5 bases from J; junction bases left unmatched: 7. CDR3 loop: CASSKDRGVYGYTF. CDR3 DNA sequence: TGTGCCAGCAGCAAAGACAGGGGGGTTTATGGCTACACCTTC.